One sample yielded the 32 T cell receptor beta chains listed below, sequenced in a study of T-cell memory formation after mild COVID-19. MiXCR, applied by TCRdb to the 5' RACE reads, yields one record per CDR3 protein. The data show 250,000 to 400,000 distinct CDR3 sequences, 13% to 15% seen once. The sequenced sample consisted of PBMCs or a T cell subset sorted from them (not recorded which). These receptors were collected from a man between 18 and 29 years old who had mild COVID-19 (a few samples of this study predate the infection). Cell type and time point are not known.

The chain is built from TRBV5-6 and TRBJ2-1; 9 bases agree with TRBD2. The length of the CDR3 is 15 residues. Germline values: CDR1 SGHDT, CDR2 YYEEEE. After removal of 3 bases from V and 6 bases from J, the junction contained 7 bases not matched to a gene. The CDR3 region has the DNA TGTGCCAGCAGCTCGGGGGAGCGGGGGGTCAATGAGCAGTTCTTC. It encodes CASSSGERGVNEQFF.

This clonotype was seen only a few times. The V call is TRBV12-5, the J call TRBJ1-1, with D perhaps TRBD1 (5 bases). CDR1 LGHNT and CDR2 FRNRAP come from the germline V gene. This CDR3 comprises 16 residues. The V and J ends lost 0 bases and 0 bases respectively, with 11 bases between them. The CDR3 DNA is TGTGCTAGTGGTTTGGTACTGGGGCGCATGAACACTGAAGCTTTCTTT. Translating gives CASGLVLGRMNTEAFF.

The table lists this clonotype with a few counts. The J gene is TRBJ2-2, the V gene TRBV5-1, with 9 positions matching TRBD1. This CDR3 comprises 16 residues. Germline V gives CDR1 SGHRS, CDR2 YFSETQ. The junction had 3 bases not matched to a gene; V was cut back by 1 base and J by 2 bases. The CDR3 region is CASSLLGQGNTGELFF. The CDR3 bases are TGCGCCAGCAGCTTGTTGGGACAGGGAAACACCGGGGAGCTGTTTTTT.

With regard to this clonotype: The junction and the germline gene differ at one end; a read error may be behind it. This chain links TRBV30 with TRBJ2-6, with no clear D. The length of the CDR3 is 13 residues. Per germline, CDR1 GTSNPN and CDR2 SVGIG (reference sequence). CDR3 sequence (DNA): TGTGCCTGGAGTGTACGTGGGGTCAACGTCCTGACTTTC. The encoded protein is CAWSVRGVNVLTF.

This clonotype was counted a few times. The chain employs TRBV6-5 and TRBJ1-6; D gene uncertain. The V gene lost 1 base and the J gene lost 7 bases, with 8 bases spanning the gap. This CDR3 has 14 residues. CDR1 MNHEY and CDR2 SVGAGI come from the germline V gene. This CDR3 is CASSYFAMNSPLHF. The CDR3 bases are TGTGCCAGCAGTTACTTTGCCATGAATTCACCCCTCCACTTT.

This CDR3 reads CASSPIPSGTQFF. The DNA for the CDR3 is TGCGCCAGCAGCCCCATCCCCTCGGGCACTCAGTTCTTC. V usage is TRBV4-1 and J usage is TRBJ2-1, with D unresolved. V was shortened by 4 bases and J by 13 bases, with 17 bases between the two germline ends. This CDR3 region has 13 residues. Germline-derived CDR1 and CDR2 are MGHRA and YSYEKL.

This clonotype has more than one count but fewer than ten. The genes are TRBV7-2 and TRBJ1-2, with D maybe TRBD1 (5 bases). V was clipped by 1 base and J by 8 bases, with 11 bases between them. The CDR3 totals 13 residues. Germline CDR1 and CDR2: SGHTA and FQGNSA. CDR3 residues: CASSLDDRGGYTF. The CDR3 DNA is TGTGCCAGCAGCTTAGATGATAGGGGCGGCTACACCTTC.

This clonotype was seen only a few times. The gene calls are TRBV27 and TRBJ2-7; D is undetermined. Germline CDR1 and CDR2: MNHEY and SMNVEV (reference sequence). CDR3 length: 14 amino acids. Trimming stripped 6 bases from V and 2 bases from J, with 14 bases between. CDR3 amino acids: CASRVRTEAYEQYF. The CDR3 coding sequence is TGTGCCAGCAGAGTTCGCACGGAAGCCTACGAGCAGTACTTC.

V and J are TRBV3-1 and TRBJ1-5, with D perhaps TRBD1 (5 bases). This CDR3 has 14 amino acids. Germline V CDR1 and CDR2: LGHDT, YNNKEL (reference sequence). Trimming stripped 5 bases from V and 4 bases from J, with 12 bases between. The CDR3 sequence: CASSGDPGNQPQHF. CDR3 coding DNA: TGTGCCAGCAGCGGCGATCCAGGGAATCAGCCCCAGCATTTT.

This clonotype was picked up a small number of times. The chain employs TRBV15 and TRBJ1-6, with D perhaps matching TRBD1 (6 bases). CDR3 length: 15 residues. With 1 base removed from V and 10 bases from J, the gap between germline ends came to 14 bases. Germline-derived CDR1 and CDR2 are LNHNV and YYDKDF (reference sequence). DNA of the CDR3: TGTGCCACCAGCAGAGTCGGGGGGGCAGGGTCACCCCTCCACTTT. It encodes CATSRVGGAGSPLHF. Full variable domain (rest looked up from reference TRBV15 and TRBJ1-6): DAMVIQNPRYQVTQFGKPVTLSCSQTLNHNVMYWYQQKSSQAPKLLFHYYDKDFNNEADTPDNFQSRRPNTSFCFLDIRSPGLGDTAMYLCATSRVGGAGSPLHFGNGTRLTVT.

This chain connects TRBV12-3 or TRBV12-4 to TRBJ1-4; D is perhaps TRBD1 (5 bases). The V and J ends lost 3 bases and 8 bases respectively, with 13 bases between them. The CDR3 sequence is 14 residues long. DNA of the CDR3: TGTGCCAGCAGTTTGGGCAGGGTACGGGAAAAACTGTTTTTT. Amino acid sequence: CASSLGRVREKLFF.

This clonotype was seen many times. V usage is TRBV10-3 and J usage is TRBJ1-1; no clear D gene. From germline, CDR1 is ENHRY and CDR2 SYGVKD. V lost 7 bases and J lost 0, with 12 bases in between. The CDR3 has 14 amino acids. The CDR3: CAITQSAMNTEAFF. Written as DNA, the CDR3 is TGTGCCATCACTCAGTCGGCCATGAACACTGAAGCTTTCTTT.

In this sample, this clonotype turned up many times. The V gene is TRBV4-3, the J gene TRBJ2-2; 9 nucleotides match TRBD1. There are 16 residues in the CDR3. Germline trimming cut 0 bases from V and 4 bases from J; bases unmatched to any gene: 3. Germline CDR1 is LGHNA and CDR2 is YSLEER. The CDR3 DNA is TGCGCCAGCAGCCAAGACGACAGGGGGGGCACCGGGGAGCTGTTTTTT. It translates to CASSQDDRGGTGELFF.

J is TRBJ2-3 and V is TRBV20-1, with D possibly TRBD2 on 7 matching bases. This CDR3 has 14 residues. In germline, CDR1 is DFQATT, CDR2 SNEGSKA (reference sequence). The V end lost 1 base, the J end lost 5 bases, and 13 bases lay between the germline ends. CDR3 DNA: TGCAGTGCTAGAGGGGGGGGCGCGGTAGATACGCAGTATTTT. This encodes CSARGGGAVDTQYF.

The CDR3, as DNA: TGTGCCATTCAGGGGGCAGTTAATTCACCCCTCCACTTT. This translates into CAIQGAVNSPLHF. This rearrangement joins TRBV6-6 to TRBJ1-6; 8 bases are shared with TRBD1. In germline, CDR1 is MNHNY, CDR2 SVGAGI (reference sequence). CDR3 length equals 13 residues. V was clipped by 10 bases and J by 6 bases; unmatched bases: 5.

This clonotype was seen a handful of times. This chain connects TRBV4-3 to TRBJ2-2; the D call may be TRBD1 or TRBD2 (5 bases each). Trimming stripped 0 bases from V and 3 bases from J, with 14 bases between. The CDR3 contains 17 residues. Looked up from germline, CDR1 is LGHNA and CDR2 is YSLEER. CDR3 bases: TGCGCCAGCAGCCAAGATTTGAGGGGCCCCGACACCGGGGAGCTGTTTTTT. It is translated as CASSQDLRGPDTGELFF.

The V gene is TRBV6-5, the J gene TRBJ2-5, with D perhaps being TRBD1 or TRBD2 (5 bases each). CDR1 and CDR2 from the germline V gene are MNHEY and SVGAGI. This CDR3 comprises 11 residues. Trimming removed 10 bases from V and 5 bases from J, with 11 bases in between. CDR3 in DNA: TGTGCCACCCAGGGAGCCGAGACCCAGTACTTC. Protein: CATQGAETQYF.

This clonotype has a count of ten or more. The chain uses TRBV4-2 and TRBJ2-4; 9 nucleotides align to TRBD2. Trimming cost V 3 bases and J 9 bases; bases outside gene matches: 15. Germline-derived CDR1 and CDR2 are LGHNA and YNFKEQ. The CDR3 spans 17 residues. Here the CDR3 reads CASSQDLHSGGESIQYF. The CDR3 coding sequence is TGTGCCAGCAGCCAGGACCTACATAGCGGGGGAGAAAGCATTCAGTACTTC.

This clonotype has just a few counts. This chain connects TRBV7-2 to TRBJ2-5; a possible D gene is TRBD1 (7 bases). Trimming cost V 5 bases and J 5 bases, with 24 bases left between them. Germline loops: CDR1 SGHTA, CDR2 FQGNSA. The CDR3 runs to 17 residues. CDR3 nucleotides: TGTGCCAGCAGCCAAGGGGCCAGGGGGGTTCTAACGGAGACCCAGTACTTC. Translated: CASSQGARGVLTETQYF.

In this sample, this clonotype turned up a few times. V is TRBV2 and J is TRBJ2-3; a possible D gene is TRBD2 (7 bases). Trimming removed 8 bases at V and 1 base at J, with 25 bases between. This CDR3 has 18 residues. Germline V gene data show CDR1 as SNHLY and CDR2 as FYNNEI. The CDR3 DNA reads TGTGCCAGCCCGCGAGCGATTGGGGGGGCCGGAGGCACAGATACGCAGTATTTT. Translation gives CASPRAIGGAGGTDTQYF.

This sequence joins TRBV4-3 and TRBJ2-1, with a possible D match to TRBD2 (6 bases). This CDR3 is built from 14 residues. Germline CDR1 LGHNA, CDR2 YSLEER. V gave up 2 bases and J gave up 7 bases, with 12 bases separating them. This CDR3 reads CASSQPGGGNEQFF. The DNA for the CDR3 is TGCGCCAGCAGCCAACCCGGGGGAGGAAATGAGCAGTTCTTC.

The rearrangement joins TRBV24-1 to TRBJ2-1; 7 nucleotides match TRBD2. The trim removed 4 bases at V and 9 bases at J, leaving 5 bases unmatched. The germline gives CDR1 KGHDR, CDR2 SFDVKD. This CDR3 has 13 residues. This CDR3 is CATSDTQRGEQFF. The CDR3 DNA sequence: TGTGCCACCAGTGACACCCAGCGGGGTGAGCAGTTCTTC.

There are a few counts of this clonotype. The CDR3 region has the DNA TGTGCCAGCGGGCCTTCAGCGCCCTACGAGCAGTACGTC. It specifies CASGPSAPYEQYV. The chain uses TRBV6-5 and TRBJ2-7, with unresolved D. The CDR3 extends over 13 amino acids. Trimming stripped 8 bases from V and 2 bases from J, with 13 bases between. The germline V gene has CDR1 MNHEY and CDR2 SVGAGI.

The CDR3 sequence: CASSKQGREAFF. The CDR3 DNA sequence: TGCGCCAGCAGCAAGCAGGGGCGGGAGGCTTTCTTT. The genes are TRBV4-3 and TRBJ1-1; tentatively, D is TRBD1 (6 bases). CDR1 is LGHNA, CDR2 YSLEER, per germline. The CDR3 covers 12 residues. Trimming shortened V by 5 bases and J by 11 bases, and 15 bases separated the two germline ends.

This clonotype was seen more than once but under ten times. CDR3 loop: CASRAVQGRGNSPLHF. CDR3 sequence (DNA): TGTGCCAGCAGGGCTGTTCAGGGTCGGGGTAATTCACCCCTCCACTTT. The chain carries TRBV6-5 and TRBJ1-6; tentatively, D is TRBD1 (5 bases). The CDR3 extends over 16 amino acids. V was trimmed by 6 bases and J by 6 bases, leaving 18 bases between them. Germline assignment: CDR1 MNHEY and CDR2 SVGAGI.

This clonotype has more than one count but fewer than ten. This chain connects TRBV6-4 to TRBJ2-7; weak D call: TRBD1 (5 bases). Trimming pared 2 bases from V and 0 bases from J, leaving 17 bases between. In germline, CDR1 is MRHNA, CDR2 SNTAGT. The CDR3 is made up of 17 amino acids. In nucleotides, the CDR3 is TGTGCCAGCAGTGACCCAGACCCTCGACAGCTCTCCTACGAGCAGTACTTC. Amino acids: CASSDPDPRQLSYEQYF.

The CDR3 protein is CSARWTGGTGELFF. CDR3 bases: TGCAGTGCTAGATGGACAGGGGGTACCGGGGAGCTGTTTTTT. This chain uses TRBV20-1 with TRBJ2-2; 10 nucleotides align to TRBD1. The CDR3 covers 14 residues. V lost 2 bases and J lost 5; bases outside the gene matches: 2. Looked up from germline, CDR1 is DFQATT and CDR2 is SNEGSKA (reference sequence).

This clonotype was seen a few times. The chain has TRBV20-1 and TRBJ2-2, with 9 bases aligning to TRBD1. The CDR3 covers 14 residues. V lost 3 bases to trimming and J lost 3 bases; unmatched junction nucleotides: 2. CDR1 DFQATT and CDR2 SNEGSKA come from the germline V gene (reference sequence). The DNA of the CDR3 is TGCAGTGCTAGGGGGACAGGGTACACCGGGGAGCTGTTTTTT. Its protein is CSARGTGYTGELFF.

At least ten counts were recorded for this clonotype. The J gene is TRBJ1-1, the V gene TRBV12-3 or TRBV12-4; no clear D gene. The CDR3 has 14 amino acids. V was shortened by 2 bases and J by 0 bases, with 7 bases between the two germline ends. The CDR3 protein is CASSLSQLNTEAFF. For the CDR3, the DNA is TGTGCCAGCAGTTTAAGTCAGTTGAACACTGAAGCTTTCTTT.

This clonotype occurred a few times. This chain joins TRBV7-2 and TRBJ1-5; D is perhaps TRBD1 (6 bases). V shed 1 base and J shed 3 bases, with 13 bases lying between them. This CDR3 contains 16 residues. The germline gives CDR1 SGHTA, CDR2 FQGNSA. The CDR3 DNA reads as TGTGCCAGCAGCTTAGGTCAGGGGATGATCAATCAGCCCCAGCATTTT. Translating gives CASSLGQGMINQPQHF.

This clonotype appeared many times. This chain links TRBV4-2 with TRBJ2-5, with D unresolved. Per the germline V gene, CDR1 is LGHNA and CDR2 is YNFKEQ. This CDR3 has 13 residues. V lost 0 bases and J lost 5, with 7 bases in between. The DNA of the CDR3 is TGTGCCAGCAGCCAAGATCCGAGGGAGACCCAGTACTTC. Residues: CASSQDPRETQYF.

This clonotype was detected many times. The rearrangement links TRBV12-3 or TRBV12-4 to TRBJ2-4; TRBD1 might be the D (5 bases). V dropped 5 bases and J dropped 7 bases, with 15 bases sitting between them. There are 14 residues in the CDR3. The CDR3 nucleotides read TGTGCCAGCAGTCCCGGACACGCTGAGAACATTCAGTACTTC. Translation: CASSPGHAENIQYF.